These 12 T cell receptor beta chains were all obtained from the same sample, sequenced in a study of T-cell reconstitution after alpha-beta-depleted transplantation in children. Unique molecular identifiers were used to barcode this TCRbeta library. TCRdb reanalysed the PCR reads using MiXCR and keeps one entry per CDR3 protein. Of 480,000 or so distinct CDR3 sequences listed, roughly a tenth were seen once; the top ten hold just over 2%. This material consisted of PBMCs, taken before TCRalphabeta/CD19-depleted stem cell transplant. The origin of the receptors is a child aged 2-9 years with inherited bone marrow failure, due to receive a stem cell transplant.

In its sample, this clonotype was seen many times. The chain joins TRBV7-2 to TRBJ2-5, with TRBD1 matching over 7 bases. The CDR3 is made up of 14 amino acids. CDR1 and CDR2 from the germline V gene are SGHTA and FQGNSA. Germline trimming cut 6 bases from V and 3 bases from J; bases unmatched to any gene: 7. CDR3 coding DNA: TGTGCCAGCAGTTTGGGACAGAGAGAAGAGACCCAGTACTTC. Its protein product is CASSLGQREETQYF.

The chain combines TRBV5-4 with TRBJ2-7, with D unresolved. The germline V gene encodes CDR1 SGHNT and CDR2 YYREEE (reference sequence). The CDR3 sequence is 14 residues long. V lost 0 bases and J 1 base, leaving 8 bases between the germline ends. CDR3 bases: TGTGCCAGCAGCTTGGACCAGCAGTCCTACGAGCAGTACTTC. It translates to CASSLDQQSYEQYF.

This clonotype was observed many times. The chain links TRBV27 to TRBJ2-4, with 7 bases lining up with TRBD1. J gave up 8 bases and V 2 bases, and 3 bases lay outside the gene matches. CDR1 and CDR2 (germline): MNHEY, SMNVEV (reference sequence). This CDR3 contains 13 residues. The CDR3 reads CASSLRQGDIQYF. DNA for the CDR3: TGTGCCAGCAGTTTACGCCAGGGGGACATTCAGTACTTC.

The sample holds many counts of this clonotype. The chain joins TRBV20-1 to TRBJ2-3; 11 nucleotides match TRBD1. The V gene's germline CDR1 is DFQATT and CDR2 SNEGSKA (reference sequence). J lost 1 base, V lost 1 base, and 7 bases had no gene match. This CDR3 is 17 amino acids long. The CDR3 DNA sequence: TGCAGTGCTAGAGTATGGACAGGGGGCCCCGGCACAGATACGCAGTATTTT. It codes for CSARVWTGGPGTDTQYF.

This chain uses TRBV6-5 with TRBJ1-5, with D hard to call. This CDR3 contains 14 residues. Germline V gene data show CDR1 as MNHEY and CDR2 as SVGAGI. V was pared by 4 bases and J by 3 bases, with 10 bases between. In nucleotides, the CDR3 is TGTGCCAGCAGTTCCATTAATAACAATCAGCCCCAGCATTTT. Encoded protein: CASSSINNNQPQHF.

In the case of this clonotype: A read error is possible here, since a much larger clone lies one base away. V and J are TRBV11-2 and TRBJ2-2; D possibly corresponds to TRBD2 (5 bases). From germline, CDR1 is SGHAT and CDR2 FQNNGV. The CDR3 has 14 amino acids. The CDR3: CASSLVVVTGELLF. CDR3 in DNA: TGTGCCAGCAGCTTAGTAGTGGTCACCGGGGAGCTGCTTTTT.

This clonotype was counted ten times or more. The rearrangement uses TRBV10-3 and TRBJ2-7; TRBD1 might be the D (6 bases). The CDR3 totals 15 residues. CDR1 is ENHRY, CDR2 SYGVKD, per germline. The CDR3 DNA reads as TGTGCTACATCATTCCCCTTTACAGGGTTCAACGAGCAGTACTTC. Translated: CATSFPFTGFNEQYF.

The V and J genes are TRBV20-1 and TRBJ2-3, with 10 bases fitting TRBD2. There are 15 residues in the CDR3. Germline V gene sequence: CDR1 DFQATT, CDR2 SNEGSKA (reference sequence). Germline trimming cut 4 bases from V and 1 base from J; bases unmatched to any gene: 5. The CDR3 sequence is CSATGLAFGTDTQYF. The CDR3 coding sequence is TGCAGTGCTACGGGACTAGCGTTTGGCACAGATACGCAGTATTTT.

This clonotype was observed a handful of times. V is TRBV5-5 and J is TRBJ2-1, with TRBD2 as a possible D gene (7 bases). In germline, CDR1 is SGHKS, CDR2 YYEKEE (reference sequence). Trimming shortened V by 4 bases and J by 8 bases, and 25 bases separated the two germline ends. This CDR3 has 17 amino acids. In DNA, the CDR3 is TGTGCCAGCAGCGGCCCGGGTGGGCAGGGAGGGGGGTATGAGCAGTTCTTC. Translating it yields CASSGPGGQGGGYEQFF.

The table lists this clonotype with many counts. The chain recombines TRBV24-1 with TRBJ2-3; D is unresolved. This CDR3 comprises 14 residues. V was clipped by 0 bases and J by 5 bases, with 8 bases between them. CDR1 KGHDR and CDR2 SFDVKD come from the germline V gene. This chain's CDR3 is CATSDLFVGDTQYF. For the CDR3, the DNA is TGTGCCACCAGTGATTTGTTTGTAGGAGATACGCAGTATTTT.

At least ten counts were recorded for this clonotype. CDR3 sequence reads: CSVQKQGGGHEQYF. The CDR3 DNA reads TGCAGCGTTCAGAAACAGGGAGGCGGCCACGAGCAGTACTTC. The chain recombines TRBV29-1 with TRBJ2-7, with D possibly being TRBD1 or TRBD2 (6 bases each). CDR1 and CDR2 from the germline V gene are SQVTM and ANQGSEA. Between the trimmed V and J ends, which lost 5 bases and 5 bases, there was a span of 19 bases. The CDR3 totals 14 residues.

The CDR3 bases are TGTGCCAGCAGCTTAGAGGGTATAAGGCTCGAGCAGTACTTC. Its protein product is CASSLEGIRLEQYF. The chain employs TRBV7-2 and TRBJ2-7, with D hard to call. The CDR3 is 14 residues long. The germline V gene has CDR1 SGHTA and CDR2 FQGNSA. V shed 1 base and J shed 6 bases, with 13 bases lying between them.